Listed below are T cell receptor beta chains from one sample, sequenced in a study of T cells in Graves' hyperthyroidism and ophthalmopathy. TCRdb itself ran the multiplex PCR reads through MiXCR, one entry per CDR3 protein. The table shows about 600,000 distinct CDR3 sequences, with more than 12% occurring only once. Sequenced sample: blood. The receptors stem from a woman aged 45-59 years with Graves' ophthalmopathy. Each CDR3 is given with its conserved first and last residue. D genes are given only for firm matches. The size entry is marked missing in some rows and otherwise reads once, few, many or a size class.

TRBD1,TRBJ1-6,TRBV10-3,many,TGTGCCGTCGGAGGGACAGATAATTCACCCCTCCACTTT,CAVGGTDNSPLHF
TRBD2,TRBJ2-1,TRBV11-2,many,TGTGCCAGCATCCTGCGGAGGGAGGGCCGCAATGAGCAGTTCTTC,CASILRREGRNEQFF
TRBD1,TRBJ2-1,TRBV2,many,TGTGCCAGCAGAGCTTCCGGGACAGTTCTCAATGAGCAGTTCTTC,CASRASGTVLNEQFF
.,TRBJ2-3,TRBV7-2,many,TGTGCCAGCAGCTCAGAAACCAGAAGGGCTACGCAGTATTTT,CASSSETRRATQYF
.,TRBJ2-3,TRBV5-1,many,TGCGCCAGCAACCCAGGGGTGACAGATACGCAGTATTTT,CASNPGVTDTQYF
.,TRBJ2-2,TRBV24-1,many,TGTGCCACCAGTGATTTGGAAGGGGTTGGAACGAACACCGGGGAGCTGTTTTTT,CATSDLEGVGTNTGELFF
.,TRBJ2-7,TRBV7-8,many,TGTGCCAGCAGCTTAGCACCTCTGGGATACGAGCAGTACTTC,CASSLAPLGYEQYF
TRBD1,TRBJ2-1,TRBV6-5,many,TGTGCCAGCAGTTACACCGGACAGGGTTACTACAATGAGCAGTTCTTC,CASSYTGQGYYNEQFF
TRBD1,TRBJ1-5,TRBV6-2/TRBV6-3,many,TGTGCCAGCAGTTACGGACAGGGGAACTACAATCAGCCCCAGCATTTT,CASSYGQGNYNQPQHF
.,TRBJ1-3,TRBV9,few,TGTGCCAGCAGCGTAGGAGGGGACACTGGAAACACCATATATTTT,CASSVGGDTGNTIYF
TRBD2,TRBJ2-3,TRBV3-1,many,TGTGCCGGAGGGACTAGCGGTATCACAGATACGCAGTATTTT,CAGGTSGITDTQYF
.,TRBJ2-5,TRBV18,many,TGTGCCAGCTCACTAGTCCAATCGGAGACCCAGTACTTC,CASSLVQSETQYF
TRBD1,TRBJ2-1,TRBV19,.,TGTGCCAGTTCCGGGACAGGGATTGGTGAGCAGTTCTTC,CASSGTGIGEQFF
TRBD1,TRBJ2-7,TRBV7-9,many,TGTGCCAGCAGCTCTCCCCCGGGACAGGGTAAATACGAGCAGTACTTC,CASSSPPGQGKYEQYF
TRBD2,TRBJ2-1,TRBV24-1,many,TGTGCCACCAGTGACCTGGGACTAGCGGGAGGGGGCAATGAGCAGTTCTTC,CATSDLGLAGGGNEQFF
TRBD1,TRBJ1-1,TRBV6-2/TRBV6-3,many,TGTGCCAGCAGTTACTTGGACAGGGTCACTGAAGCTTTCTTT,CASSYLDRVTEAFF
.,TRBJ1-3,TRBV29-1,few,TGCAGCGTTGGCCCCGGGGGCTCTGGAAACACCATATATTTT,CSVGPGGSGNTIYF
.,TRBJ1-6,TRBV7-9,.,TGTGCCAGCAGCTTAGATCACAGACAGAGTTCACCCCTCCACTTT,CASSLDHRQSSPLHF
TRBD1,TRBJ2-5,TRBV10-3,few,TGTGCCATCACCCAGGGGGTTGGAGAGACCCAGTACTTC,CAITQGVGETQYF
.,TRBJ1-4,TRBV20-1,.,TGCAGTGCTAATCGGTGGCAAGTTAATGAAAAACTGTTTTTT,CSANRWQVNEKLFF
.,TRBJ1-1,TRBV7-3,many,TGTGCCAGCAGCCTGGGAACCGCTGGGAACACTGAAGCTTTCTTT,CASSLGTAGNTEAFF
.,TRBJ1-2,TRBV30,.,TGTGCCTGGAGTGTACGCCGCAGCCACTATGGCTACACCTTC,CAWSVRRSHYGYTF
.,TRBJ2-7,TRBV7-9,few,TGTGCCAGCACCCTAGTCGGACAAGTCTACGAGCAGTACTTC,CASTLVGQVYEQYF
.,TRBJ1-2,TRBV29-1,.,TGCAGCGTTGAAGGACAGACCTCCTCTGGCTACACCTTC,CSVEGQTSSGYTF
TRBD2,TRBJ2-7,TRBV10-3,.,TGTGCCATCAGTGTGGGACTAGCCGCTGGCGAGCAGTACTTC,CAISVGLAAGEQYF